The clone carrying this T cell receptor beta chain was detected many times. Its antigen is not known. The CDR3 sequence is 15 residues long. After removal of 0 bases from V and 8 bases from J, the junction contained 7 bases not matched to a gene. Germline assignment: CDR1 MNHEY and CDR2 SMNVEV (reference sequence). The sample belongs to a study of early T cells in non-severe SARS-CoV-2 infection. Across the study: From unsorted whole blood, bulk RNA was sequenced, and the chains remained unpaired. Points from the study as a whole: Reliance on VDJdb matching favored anti-spike CD8 responses; private and CD4 specificities were missed.

Attachment of unique molecular identifiers was made to individual cDNA molecules. TCRdb analysed the 5' RACE reads with MiXCR anew, one entry per CDR3 protein. The sample shows 60,000 to 70,000 distinct CDR3 sequences, roughly 9% of them seen only once. Sequenced material: whole blood. The source of this sequence is an adult who was a healthcare worker with PCR-confirmed SARS-CoV-2 infection or an uninfected control (not recorded which). The chain recombines TRBV27 with TRBJ2-1, with TRBD2 matching over 7 bases. Here the CDR3 reads CASSLSGGSWDEQFF. The CDR3 coding sequence is TGTGCCAGCAGTTTATCGGGAGGGAGCTGGGATGAGCAGTTCTTC.